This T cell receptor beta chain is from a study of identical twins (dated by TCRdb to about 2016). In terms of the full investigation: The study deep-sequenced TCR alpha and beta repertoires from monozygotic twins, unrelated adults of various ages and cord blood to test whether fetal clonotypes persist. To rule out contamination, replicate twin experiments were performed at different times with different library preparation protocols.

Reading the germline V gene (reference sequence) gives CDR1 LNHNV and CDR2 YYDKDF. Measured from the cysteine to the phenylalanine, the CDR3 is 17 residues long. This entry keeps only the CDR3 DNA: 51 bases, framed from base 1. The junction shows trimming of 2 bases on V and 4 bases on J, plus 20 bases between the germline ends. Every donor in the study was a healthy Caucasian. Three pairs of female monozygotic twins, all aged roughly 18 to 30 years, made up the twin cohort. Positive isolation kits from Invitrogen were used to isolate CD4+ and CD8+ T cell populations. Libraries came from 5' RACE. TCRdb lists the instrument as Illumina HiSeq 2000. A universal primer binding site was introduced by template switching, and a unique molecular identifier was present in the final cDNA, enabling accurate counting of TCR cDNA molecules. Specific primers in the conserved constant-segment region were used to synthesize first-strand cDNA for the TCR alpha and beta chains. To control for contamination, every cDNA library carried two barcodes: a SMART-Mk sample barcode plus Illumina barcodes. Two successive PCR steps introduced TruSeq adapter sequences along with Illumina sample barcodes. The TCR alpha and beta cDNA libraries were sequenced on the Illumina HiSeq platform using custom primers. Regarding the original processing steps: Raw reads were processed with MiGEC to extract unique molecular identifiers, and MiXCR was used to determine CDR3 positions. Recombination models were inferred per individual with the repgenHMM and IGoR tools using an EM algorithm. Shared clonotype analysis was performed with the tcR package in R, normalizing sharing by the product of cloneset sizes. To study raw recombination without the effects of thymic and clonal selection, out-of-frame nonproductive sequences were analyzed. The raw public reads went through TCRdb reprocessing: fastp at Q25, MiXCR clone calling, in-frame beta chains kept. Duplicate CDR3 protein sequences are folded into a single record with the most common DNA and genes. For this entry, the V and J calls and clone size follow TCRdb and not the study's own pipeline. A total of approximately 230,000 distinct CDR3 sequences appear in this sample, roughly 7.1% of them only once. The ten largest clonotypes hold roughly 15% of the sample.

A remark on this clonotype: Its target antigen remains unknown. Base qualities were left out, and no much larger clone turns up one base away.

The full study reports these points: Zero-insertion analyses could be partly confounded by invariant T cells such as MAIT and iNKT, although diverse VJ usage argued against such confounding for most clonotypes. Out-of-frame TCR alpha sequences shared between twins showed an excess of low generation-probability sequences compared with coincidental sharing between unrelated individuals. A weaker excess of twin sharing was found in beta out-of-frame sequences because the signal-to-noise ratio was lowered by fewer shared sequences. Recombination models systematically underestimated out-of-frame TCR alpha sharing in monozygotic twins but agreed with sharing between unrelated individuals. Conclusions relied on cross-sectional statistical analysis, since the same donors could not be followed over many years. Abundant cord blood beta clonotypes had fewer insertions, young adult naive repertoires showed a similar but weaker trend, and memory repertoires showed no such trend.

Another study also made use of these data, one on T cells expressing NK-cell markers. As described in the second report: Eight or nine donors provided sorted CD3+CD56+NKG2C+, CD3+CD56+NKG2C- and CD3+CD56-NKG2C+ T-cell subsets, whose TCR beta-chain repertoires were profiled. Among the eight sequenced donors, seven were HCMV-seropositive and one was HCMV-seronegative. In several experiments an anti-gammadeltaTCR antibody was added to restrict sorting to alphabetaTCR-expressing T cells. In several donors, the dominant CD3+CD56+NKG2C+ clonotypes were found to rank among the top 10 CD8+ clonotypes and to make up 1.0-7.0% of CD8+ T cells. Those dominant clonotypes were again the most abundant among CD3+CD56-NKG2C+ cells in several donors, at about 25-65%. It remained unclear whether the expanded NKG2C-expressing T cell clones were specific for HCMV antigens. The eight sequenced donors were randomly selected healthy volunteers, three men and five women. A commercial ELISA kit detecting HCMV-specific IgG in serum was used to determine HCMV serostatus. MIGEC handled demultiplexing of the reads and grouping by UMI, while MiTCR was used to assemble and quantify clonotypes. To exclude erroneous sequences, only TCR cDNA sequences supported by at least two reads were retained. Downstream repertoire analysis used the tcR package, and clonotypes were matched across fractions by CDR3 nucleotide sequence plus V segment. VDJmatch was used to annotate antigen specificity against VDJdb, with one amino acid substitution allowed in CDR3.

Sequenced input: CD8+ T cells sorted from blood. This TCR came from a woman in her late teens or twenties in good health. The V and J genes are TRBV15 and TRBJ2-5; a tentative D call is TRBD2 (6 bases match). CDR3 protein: CATSRLPRDWARETQYF. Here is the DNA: TGTGCCACCAGCAGACTTCCCAGGGACTGGGCTCGAGAGACCCAGTACTTC.